The clone carrying this T cell receptor beta chain has at least ten counts. The V and J ends lost 4 bases and 2 bases, in that order; junction bases with no gene match: 12. This CDR3 is 18 amino acids long. The germline V gene encodes CDR1 MDHEN and CDR2 SYDVKM. Time point: newly diagnosed GD, antithyroid drugs for less than 3 months. PBMC RNA served as the TCR library source. This entry is derived from a study of regulatory T cells in long-lasting Graves disease. In building TCR beta libraries, iRepertoire HTBI primers were used together with Arm-PCR of CDR3 regions. TCRdb processed the multiplex PCR reads anew with MiXCR; each CDR3 protein has one entry. The profile shows 500,000 or so distinct CDR3 sequences, around 15% of them singletons. These data also featured in a second study, about T cells in Graves' hyperthyroidism and ophthalmopathy.

The specimen comprised peripheral blood mononuclear cells (PBMCs), sampled at new diagnosis, from a patient treated with antithyroid drugs. The receptor's source is a man aged 35 to 55 with Graves disease. The chain couples TRBV28 to TRBJ2-1; 9 nucleotides match TRBD2. CDR3 amino acids: CASSSRGGSGSTYNEQFF. The CDR3 DNA reads as TGTGCCAGCAGTTCCCGGGGTGGTAGCGGGAGTACCTACAATGAGCAGTTCTTC.